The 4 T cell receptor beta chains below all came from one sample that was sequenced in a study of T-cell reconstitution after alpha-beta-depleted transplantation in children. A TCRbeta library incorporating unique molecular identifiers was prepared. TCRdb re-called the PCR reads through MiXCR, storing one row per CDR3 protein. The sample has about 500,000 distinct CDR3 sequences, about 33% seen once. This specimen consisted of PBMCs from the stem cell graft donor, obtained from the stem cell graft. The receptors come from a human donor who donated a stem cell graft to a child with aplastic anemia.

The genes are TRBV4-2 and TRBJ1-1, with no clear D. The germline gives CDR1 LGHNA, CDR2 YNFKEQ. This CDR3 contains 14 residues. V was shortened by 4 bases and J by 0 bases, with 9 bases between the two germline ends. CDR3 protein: CASSPRLVNTEAFF. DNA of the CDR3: TGTGCCAGCAGCCCCCGGCTTGTGAACACTGAAGCTTTCTTT.

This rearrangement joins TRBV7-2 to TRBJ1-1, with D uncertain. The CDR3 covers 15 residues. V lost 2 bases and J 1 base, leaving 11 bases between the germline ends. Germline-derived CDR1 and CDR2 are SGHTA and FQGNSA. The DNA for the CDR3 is TGTGCCAGCAGCTTACTAAGACAACAGAACACTGAAGCTTTCTTT. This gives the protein CASSLLRQQNTEAFF. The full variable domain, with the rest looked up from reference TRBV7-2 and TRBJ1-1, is GAGVSQSPSNKVTEKGKDVELRCDPISGHTALYWYRQSLGQGLEFLIYFQGNSAPDKSGLPSDRFSAERTGGSVSTLTIQRTQQEDSAVYLCASSLLRQQNTEAFFGQGTRLTVV.

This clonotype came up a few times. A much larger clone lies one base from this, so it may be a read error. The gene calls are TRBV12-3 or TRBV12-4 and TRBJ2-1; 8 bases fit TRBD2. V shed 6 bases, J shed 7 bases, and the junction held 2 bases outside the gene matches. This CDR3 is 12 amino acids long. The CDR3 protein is CASSGGVNEQFF. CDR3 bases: TGTGCCAGCAGCGGGGGGGTGAATGAGCAGTTCTTC.

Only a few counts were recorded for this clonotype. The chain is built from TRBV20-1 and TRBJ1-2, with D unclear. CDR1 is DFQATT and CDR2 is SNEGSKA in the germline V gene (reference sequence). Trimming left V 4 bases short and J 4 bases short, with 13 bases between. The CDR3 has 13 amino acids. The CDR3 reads CSANPDSLYGYTF. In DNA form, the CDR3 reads TGCAGTGCTAACCCAGACTCCCTCTATGGCTACACCTTC.